This TCR beta chain comes out of a study of control samples from healthy donors and cancer patients. TCRdb's copy holds only in-frame clones and misses some; the assay was immunoSEQ multiplex PCR. The table records 100,000 to 150,000 clones, more than 75% of them present only once. The CDR3 is 14 amino acids. With V trimmed by 6 bases and J by 0 bases, 2 bases remained unmatched. Per germline, CDR1 WNHNN and CDR2 SYGVQD (reference sequence). V gene TRBV10-1 combines with J gene TRBJ2-1, with 7 bases that match TRBD2. The sample comprised blood. The clonotype was recovered from a man aged 18 to 30 in good health. Written as DNA, the CDR3 is TGCGCCAGCAGCTCTAGCGGCTCCTACAATGAGCAGTTCTTC. Amino acid sequence: CASSSSGSYNEQFF.